A selection of T cell receptor beta chains follows, all from one sample in a study of CD8 T cells in Susac syndrome. TCRdb used MiXCR to reprocess the immunoSEQ multiplex PCR reads, holding one entry per CDR3 protein. The sample contains about 83,000 distinct CDR3 sequences, approximately 96% of which appear only once. Sequenced material: CD8+ T cells from PBMCs. These TCRs come from a human donor with Susac syndrome. The CDR3 runs from the conserved cysteine through the conserved F or W. The order of the fields is J gene, V gene, D gene, clone size, CDR3 protein, CDR3 DNA. The D gene is left open where the match is weak. Clone size appears in some rows only: once, few, many, or a class for an expanded clone.

TRBJ2-7 | TRBV20-1 | . | . | CSARDLSGNYEQYF | TGCAGTGCTAGAGACCTTAGCGGTAACTACGAGCAGTACTTC
TRBJ2-1 | TRBV27 | . | . | CATFSYNEQFF | TGTGCCACCTTCTCCTACAATGAGCAGTTCTTC
TRBJ2-7 | TRBV12-3/TRBV12-4 | . | . | CASSLASTYEQYF | TGTGCCAGCAGTTTAGCCTCCACCTACGAGCAGTACTTC
TRBJ2-7 | TRBV29-1 | TRBD1 | . | CSVPYWDRGFYEQYF | TGCAGCGTTCCATATTGGGACAGGGGGTTCTACGAGCAGTACTTC
TRBJ2-5 | TRBV9 | TRBD2 | . | CASSQTSGLAGSPFGTQYF | TGTGCCAGCAGCCAGACTTCAGGACTAGCGGGATCCCCATTCGGGACCCAGTACTTC
TRBJ2-3 | TRBV5-1 | TRBD1 | . | CASSLGGGLDTQYF | TGCGCCAGCAGCTTGGGAGGGGGCCTAGATACGCAGTATTTT
TRBJ1-1 | TRBV27 | . | . | CASNTGPGGTEAFF | TGTGCCAGCAACACGGGCCCCGGCGGCACTGAAGCTTTCTTT
TRBJ2-2 | TRBV9 | TRBD2 | . | CASSVEVAGTNTGELFF | TGTGCCAGCAGCGTAGAGGTAGCGGGGACGAACACCGGGGAGCTGTTTTTT
TRBJ1-4 | TRBV5-1 | . | . | CASSSVGGTNEKLFF | TGCGCCAGCAGCTCTGTCGGTGGTACTAATGAAAAACTGTTTTTT
TRBJ2-7 | TRBV29-1 | . | once | CSVGWGGGGHYEQYF | TGCAGCGTCGGGTGGGGCGGAGGCGGGCACTACGAGCAGTACTTC
TRBJ2-7 | TRBV12-3/TRBV12-4 | TRBD2 | once | CASTISGRPYEQYF | TGTGCCAGCACCATTAGCGGGAGACCCTACGAGCAGTACTTC
TRBJ2-5 | TRBV28 | . | . | CASSLWMGGKFQETQYF | TGTGCCAGCAGTTTATGGATGGGCGGGAAATTCCAAGAGACCCAGTACTTC
TRBJ1-4 | TRBV9 | . | . | CASSVGNDEKLFF | TGTGCCAGCAGCGTAGGAAATGATGAAAAACTGTTTTTT
TRBJ1-1 | TRBV12-5 | . | . | CASGDQIGTSNTEAFF | TGTGCTAGTGGGGACCAGATCGGGACATCGAACACTGAAGCTTTCTTT
TRBJ1-2 | TRBV7-3 | . | . | CARKGGYTF | TGTGCCCGAAAGGGAGGCTACACCTTC
TRBJ2-7 | TRBV2 | TRBD1 | . | CASSEAGTGMEQYF | TGTGCCAGCAGTGAAGCGGGGACAGGGATGGAGCAGTACTTC
TRBJ2-3 | TRBV7-8 | TRBD1 | . | CASSLEQGPQYF | TGTGCCAGCAGCTTAGAACAGGGGCCCCAGTATTTT
TRBJ2-7 | TRBV7-2 | . | . | CASTLGDLREEQYF | TGTGCCAGCACCCTGGGGGATCTACGTGAGGAGCAGTACTTC
TRBJ1-6 | TRBV3-1 | . | . | CASSQGTGPYSSYNSPLHF | TGTGCCAGCAGCCAAGGTACAGGGCCCTACTCCTCCTATAATTCACCCCTCCACTTT
TRBJ2-1 | TRBV7-9 | . | . | CASSFPGDAVVLEQFF | TGTGCCAGCAGCTTTCCCGGGGATGCCGTGGTCCTTGAGCAGTTCTTC
TRBJ1-2 | TRBV9 | . | . | CASSLQGKFGYTF | TGTGCCAGCAGCCTACAGGGAAAATTCGGATACACCTTC
TRBJ2-1 | TRBV6-2/TRBV6-3 | TRBD2 | . | CASSLSGSRNEQFF | TGTGCCAGCAGTCTTAGCGGGAGTAGGAATGAGCAGTTCTTC
TRBJ2-1 | TRBV6-2/TRBV6-3 | . | . | CASSQIYEQFF | TGTGCCAGCAGTCAAATATACGAGCAGTTCTTC
TRBJ2-3 | TRBV3-1 | . | . | CASSEGTDYPLGTDTQYF | TGTGCCAGCAGCGAGGGAACAGACTACCCGTTGGGCACAGATACGCAGTATTTT
TRBJ2-7 | TRBV20-1 | TRBD1 | . | CSASRDSPYEQYF | TGCAGTGCTAGCCGGGACAGCCCCTACGAGCAGTACTTC
TRBJ2-3 | TRBV7-9 | . | . | CASYSTDTQYF | TGTGCCAGCTACAGCACAGATACGCAGTATTTT
TRBJ2-6 | TRBV7-6 | . | . | CASSQEVSGANVLTF | TGTGCCAGCAGCCAGGAGGTATCTGGGGCCAACGTCCTGACTTTC
TRBJ2-2 | TRBV7-9 | . | once | CASSFYRPNTGELFF | TGTGCCAGCAGCTTCTACAGGCCGAACACCGGGGAGCTGTTTTTT
TRBJ1-1 | TRBV29-1 | TRBD1 | . | CSVLRQGEAFF | TGCAGCGTTCTGAGACAGGGAGAAGCTTTCTTT
TRBJ2-1 | TRBV14 | TRBD2 | . | CASSLSGRVDNEQFF | TGTGCCAGCAGCCTGAGCGGGAGAGTCGACAATGAGCAGTTCTTC
TRBJ2-3 | TRBV5-4 | . | . | CASSHTGFVTQYF | TGTGCCAGCAGCCACACAGGTTTCGTTACGCAGTATTTT
TRBJ1-6 | TRBV9 | . | . | CASSPGRGRSPLHF | TGTGCCAGCAGCCCAGGTAGGGGTCGTTCACCCCTCCACTTT
TRBJ1-1 | TRBV2 | TRBD1 | . | CASSVDRVATEAFF | TGTGCCAGCAGTGTGGACAGGGTGGCCACTGAAGCTTTCTTT
TRBJ1-1 | TRBV29-1 | . | . | CSVGGAGGHTEAFF | TGCAGCGTTGGAGGGGCGGGGGGTCACACTGAAGCTTTCTTT
TRBJ1-2 | TRBV29-1 | . | . | CSVGGLDYGYTF | TGCAGCGTTGGTGGGCTCGACTATGGCTACACCTTC
TRBJ2-2 | TRBV9 | . | . | CASSVRETGSLITGELFF | TGTGCCAGCAGCGTTAGGGAAACAGGGTCCCTTATCACCGGGGAGCTGTTTTTT